The 27 T cell receptor beta chains below all came from one sample that was sequenced in a study of T-cell memory formation after mild COVID-19 (dated by TCRdb to about 2021). Library preparation used 5' RACE. The sequencer was an Illumina NovaSeq 6000. TCRdb handled the public reads itself, with Q25 trimming in fastp and clone calling in MiXCR, and kept productive beta chains. Merged by CDR3 protein, the rows form single entries marked with the most common genes and DNA. The sample table shows about half a million distinct CDR3 sequences, and 15% to 20% are seen once. The top ten clones comprise roughly an eighth of the sample. Sequences were obtained from PBMCs or a T cell subset sorted from them (not recorded which). These receptors all stem from an adult woman who had mild COVID-19 (a few samples of this study predate the infection). The sample titles of this study are shuffled in the database, so cell type and time point are left out; the donor was told from shared clones.

This clonotype was seen many times. The CDR3 nucleotides read TGTGCCACCTCCGCAGCGGATACGCAGTATTTT. Protein: CATSAADTQYF. V gene TRBV6-5 combines with J gene TRBJ2-3; D gene unclear. The V and J ends lost 10 bases and 6 bases respectively, with 11 bases between them. Germline assignment: CDR1 MNHEY and CDR2 SVGAGI. This CDR3 has 11 residues.

J is TRBJ2-7 and V is TRBV5-1, with 10 bases that match TRBD1. The CDR3 runs to 15 residues. CDR1 is SGHRS and CDR2 is YFSETQ in the germline V gene. V trimming: 0 bases; J trimming: 4 bases; junction bases outside the gene matches: 4. CDR3 region: CASSLEDRGPYEQYF. The DNA for the CDR3 is TGCGCCAGCAGCTTGGAAGACAGGGGGCCATACGAGCAGTACTTC.

Only a few counts were recorded for this clonotype. The chain combines TRBV5-6 with TRBJ2-1; 7 bases align to TRBD2. The V gene's germline CDR1 is SGHDT and CDR2 YYEEEE. The CDR3 runs to 14 residues. J was trimmed by 6 bases and V by 4 bases; bases with no gene match: 7. CDR3 sequence reads: CASSRAGSGNEQFF. The CDR3 DNA reads TGTGCCAGCAGCCGAGCGGGATCAGGCAATGAGCAGTTCTTC.

At least ten counts were recorded for this clonotype. The chain combines TRBV5-6 with TRBJ2-3; 12 nucleotides match TRBD1. Losses at the gene ends were 4 bases for V and 4 bases for J; bases not matched to a gene: 4. CDR1 and CDR2 (germline): SGHDT, YYEEEE. The CDR3 covers 15 residues. Here the CDR3 reads CASSPGTGGPDTQYF. Here the CDR3 DNA reads TGTGCCAGCAGCCCCGGGACAGGGGGCCCAGATACGCAGTATTTT.

The chain carries TRBV6-5 and TRBJ1-1, with D tentatively TRBD1 (5 bases). The CDR3 consists of 12 residues. CDR1 and CDR2 from the germline V gene are MNHEY and SVGAGI. V lost 6 bases and J 10 bases, leaving 15 bases between the germline ends. The CDR3 loop reads CASSSGPDGAFF. As DNA, the CDR3 is TGTGCCAGCAGCTCGGGGCCGGATGGAGCTTTCTTT.

The rearrangement uses TRBV7-9 and TRBJ2-6; 15 nucleotides align to TRBD2. Looked up from germline, CDR1 is SEHNR and CDR2 is FQNEAQ (reference sequence). The ends lost 4 bases at V and 0 bases at J; junction bases unmatched: 13. The CDR3 covers 22 residues. Here the CDR3 reads CASSSREGTSGRTNSGANVLTF. Written as DNA, the CDR3 is TGTGCCAGCAGCTCTCGGGAGGGGACTAGCGGGAGGACCAACTCTGGGGCCAACGTCCTGACTTTC.

The chain uses TRBV30 and TRBJ1-2; D remains ambiguous. Germline CDR1 GTSNPN, CDR2 SVGIG (reference sequence). V shed 2 bases and J shed 8 bases, with 6 bases lying between them. The CDR3 loop spans 10 amino acids. Written as DNA, the CDR3 is TGTGCCTGGAGTAATTTAGGCTACACCTTC. Protein: CAWSNLGYTF.

The chain combines TRBV9 with TRBJ2-1, with 13 positions matching TRBD2. CDR1 and CDR2 from the germline V gene are SGDLS and YYNGEE. The junction had 7 bases not matched to a gene; V was cut back by 3 bases and J by 7 bases. The CDR3 runs to 16 residues. CDR3 protein: CASSARGLAGRNEQFF. For the CDR3, the DNA is TGTGCCAGCAGCGCCCGGGGACTAGCGGGACGTAATGAGCAGTTCTTC.

This clonotype has only a few counts. V gene TRBV7-6 combines with J gene TRBJ2-1, with TRBD2 matching over 12 bases. Germline V gene lookup returns CDR1 SGHVS and CDR2 FNYEAQ. The CDR3 is 16 amino acids. The ends lost 5 bases at V and 3 bases at J; junction bases unmatched: 5. This CDR3 is CASSRLAGERYNEQFF. CDR3 DNA: TGTGCCAGCAGCCGACTAGCGGGAGAGCGCTACAATGAGCAGTTCTTC.

In its sample, this clonotype was seen a few times. V and J are TRBV25-1 and TRBJ2-1; 8 bases agree with TRBD2. The CDR3 totals 15 residues. Germline V gene lookup returns CDR1 MGHDK and CDR2 SYGVNS. Trimming cost V 5 bases and J 2 bases; bases outside gene matches: 5. In DNA form, the CDR3 reads TGTGCCAGCAGTCGTAGCGGGACCCCCTACAATGAGCAGTTCTTC. Protein product: CASSRSGTPYNEQFF.

The chain has TRBV5-1 and TRBJ2-2; no clear D. The CDR3 is made up of 14 amino acids. V was trimmed by 5 bases and J by 4 bases, leaving 12 bases between them. Germline V gene sequence: CDR1 SGHRS, CDR2 YFSETQ. The CDR3 coding sequence is TGCGCCAGCAGGCCGGACCCAGGCACCGGGGAGCTGTTTTTT. Its translation is CASRPDPGTGELFF.

In its sample, this clonotype was seen a few times. The CDR3 here is CARKGNTIYF. The DNA for the CDR3 is TGTGCTCGGAAGGGAAACACCATATATTTT. The rearrangement uses TRBV6-7 and TRBJ1-3; D ambiguous. TRBV6-7 belongs to the ORF category, with a function that is uncertain. CDR3 length: 10 amino acids.

The table lists this clonotype with a few counts. V is TRBV20-1 and J is TRBJ2-7; TRBD2 matches 7 bases. CDR1 and CDR2 (germline): DFQATT, SNEGSKA (reference sequence). Trimming removed 3 bases from V and 2 bases from J; junction bases left unmatched: 10. The CDR3 has 15 amino acids. The chain's CDR3 is CSASMLADGAYEQYF. The CDR3 region has the DNA TGCAGTGCTAGTATGCTAGCGGACGGAGCCTACGAGCAGTACTTC.

This clonotype turned up a few times. The CDR3 bases are TGCAGTGCTGGGTACCGACTAGGAACCTACGAGCAGTACTTC. Protein product: CSAGYRLGTYEQYF. The chain is built from TRBV20-1 and TRBJ2-7, with D possibly being TRBD2 (6 bases). Trimming removed 5 bases at V and 2 bases at J, with 16 bases between. Germline CDR1 and CDR2: DFQATT and SNEGSKA (reference sequence). The CDR3 is 14 residues long.

V and J are TRBV4-1 and TRBJ2-1; D gene ambiguous. CDR1 is MGHRA, CDR2 YSYEKL, per germline. The CDR3 contains 17 residues. The V end lost 3 bases, the J end lost 3 bases, and 18 bases lay between the germline ends. The CDR3, as DNA: TGCGCCAGCAGCCACGCCGGAGTGGTGCTGGGCTACAATGAGCAGTTCTTC. This gives the protein CASSHAGVVLGYNEQFF.

The J gene is TRBJ2-1, the V gene TRBV4-2, with 9 positions matching TRBD2. V trimming: 0 bases; J trimming: 7 bases; junction bases outside the gene matches: 10. From germline, CDR1 is LGHNA and CDR2 YNFKEQ. The CDR3 covers 17 residues. The CDR3 DNA sequence: TGTGCCAGCAGCCAAGATTTAGCGGGAGTCTTGAAGAATGAGCAGTTCTTC. It is translated as CASSQDLAGVLKNEQFF.

This clonotype was detected only a few times. The genes are TRBV12-3 or TRBV12-4 and TRBJ1-5; TRBD1 matches 8 bases. After removal of 1 base from V and 5 bases from J, the junction contained 7 bases not matched to a gene. The CDR3 contains 16 residues. Written as DNA, the CDR3 is TGTGCCAGCAGTTTAGGAGGACAGGGCGTATATCAGCCCCAGCATTTT. Its protein is CASSLGGQGVYQPQHF.

The chain couples TRBV7-9 to TRBJ2-5; TRBD2 agrees at 15 bases. The CDR3 contains 16 residues. The germline CDR1 and CDR2 sequences are SEHNR and FQNEAQ (reference sequence). The ends lost 1 base at V and 3 bases at J; junction bases unmatched: 0. CDR3 amino acids: CASSLGTSGREETQYF. CDR3 sequence (DNA): TGTGCCAGCAGCTTAGGGACTAGCGGGAGGGAAGAGACCCAGTACTTC.

The V and J genes are TRBV7-9 and TRBJ2-7; 13 bases are a match to TRBD2. CDR1 and CDR2 from the germline V gene are SEHNR and FQNEAQ (reference sequence). Germline trimming cut 0 bases from V and 3 bases from J; bases unmatched to any gene: 2. The CDR3 consists of 16 residues. The CDR3 sequence is CASSLAWTSGSYEQYF. In DNA form, the CDR3 reads TGTGCCAGCAGCTTAGCGTGGACTAGCGGGAGCTACGAGCAGTACTTC.

The chain carries TRBV10-2 and TRBJ2-3, with TRBD2 matching 9 bases. Germline trimming cut 3 bases from V and 4 bases from J; bases unmatched to any gene: 8. The CDR3 length is 16 residues. Looked up from germline, CDR1 is WSHSY and CDR2 is SAAADI. CDR3 in DNA: TGCGCCAGCAGTGAAGGCGCTAGCGGGGTATCAGATACGCAGTATTTT. This translates into CASSEGASGVSDTQYF.

This clonotype was detected a few times. V is TRBV4-2 and J is TRBJ2-3; maybe TRBD2 (6 bases). Germline V gives CDR1 LGHNA, CDR2 YNFKEQ. The CDR3 runs 15 residues. With 4 bases removed from V and 6 bases from J, the gap between germline ends came to 17 bases. In nucleotides, the CDR3 is TGTGCCAGCAGCCCGCGGGACGGCTTGTTGGATACGCAGTATTTT. Its protein product is CASSPRDGLLDTQYF.

This clonotype was seen only a few times. The genes are TRBV5-1 and TRBJ2-7, with 10 bases that match TRBD2. The CDR3 sequence is 13 residues long. The V gene's germline CDR1 is SGHRS and CDR2 YFSETQ. The junction had 4 bases not matched to a gene; V was cut back by 5 bases and J by 5 bases. The CDR3 reads CASRGTSANEQYF. As DNA, the CDR3 is TGCGCCAGCAGGGGGACTAGCGCAAACGAGCAGTACTTC.

A few counts support this clonotype. The genes are TRBV20-1 and TRBJ2-5, with 7 bases lining up with TRBD1. The V gene end was trimmed by 6 bases and the J gene end by 1 base; junction bases not matched to a gene: 14. Germline CDR1 is DFQATT and CDR2 is SNEGSKA (reference sequence). CDR3 length: 16 residues. CDR3 sequence reads: CSAETDGDRVQETQYF. The CDR3 DNA is TGCAGTGCCGAAACCGACGGAGACAGGGTCCAAGAGACCCAGTACTTC.

This chain links TRBV5-1 with TRBJ2-2, with a weak D call TRBD1 (5 bases). This CDR3 comprises 17 residues. V was clipped by 4 bases and J by 7 bases, with 23 bases between them. Germline CDR1 reads SGHRS; CDR2 reads YFSETQ. CDR3 amino acids: CASSPRQSDFLSGELFF. In DNA, the CDR3 is TGCGCCAGCAGCCCGAGACAGAGCGACTTCCTTAGCGGGGAGCTGTTTTTT.

This chain connects TRBV20-1 to TRBJ2-3; weak D call: TRBD2 (6 bases). CDR1 DFQATT and CDR2 SNEGSKA come from the germline V gene (reference sequence). The CDR3 sequence is 14 residues long. V was trimmed by 0 bases and J by 5 bases, leaving 12 bases between them. This CDR3 reads CSARDRGRGDTQYF. In nucleotides, the CDR3 is TGCAGTGCTAGAGATCGGGGGAGAGGAGATACGCAGTATTTT.

This chain joins TRBV7-2 and TRBJ2-7, with 12 nucleotides matching TRBD2. Looked up from germline, CDR1 is SGHTA and CDR2 is FQGNSA. The CDR3 length is 17 residues. With V trimmed by 0 bases and J by 0 bases, 3 bases remained unmatched. The DNA for the CDR3 is TGTGCCAGCAGCTTAGCCCCACTAGCGGGAGGCTCCTACGAGCAGTACTTC. It is translated as CASSLAPLAGGSYEQYF.

The chain links TRBV20-1 to TRBJ1-2; weak D call: TRBD1 (5 bases). The length of the CDR3 is 14 residues. Germline values: CDR1 DFQATT, CDR2 SNEGSKA (reference sequence). Trimming took off 0 bases at V and 2 bases at J, with 10 bases between the two ends. Written as DNA, the CDR3 is TGCAGTGCTAGAGATCATAGGGGAAACTATGGCTACACCTTC. Protein: CSARDHRGNYGYTF.